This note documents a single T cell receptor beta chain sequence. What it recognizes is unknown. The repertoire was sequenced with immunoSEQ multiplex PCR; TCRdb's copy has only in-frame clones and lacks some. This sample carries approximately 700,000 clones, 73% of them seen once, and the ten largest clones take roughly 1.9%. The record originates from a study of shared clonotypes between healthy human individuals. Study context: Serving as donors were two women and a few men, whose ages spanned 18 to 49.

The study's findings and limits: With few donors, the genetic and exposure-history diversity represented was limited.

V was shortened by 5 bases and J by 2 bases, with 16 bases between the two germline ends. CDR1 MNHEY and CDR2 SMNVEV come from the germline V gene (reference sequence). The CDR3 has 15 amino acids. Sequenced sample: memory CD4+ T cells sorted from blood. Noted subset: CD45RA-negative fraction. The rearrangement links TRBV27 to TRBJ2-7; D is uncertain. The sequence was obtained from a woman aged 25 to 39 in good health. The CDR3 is CASSLDPRRTYEQYF. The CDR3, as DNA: TGTGCCAGCAGTCTGGACCCACGGCGAACCTACGAGCAGTACTTC.